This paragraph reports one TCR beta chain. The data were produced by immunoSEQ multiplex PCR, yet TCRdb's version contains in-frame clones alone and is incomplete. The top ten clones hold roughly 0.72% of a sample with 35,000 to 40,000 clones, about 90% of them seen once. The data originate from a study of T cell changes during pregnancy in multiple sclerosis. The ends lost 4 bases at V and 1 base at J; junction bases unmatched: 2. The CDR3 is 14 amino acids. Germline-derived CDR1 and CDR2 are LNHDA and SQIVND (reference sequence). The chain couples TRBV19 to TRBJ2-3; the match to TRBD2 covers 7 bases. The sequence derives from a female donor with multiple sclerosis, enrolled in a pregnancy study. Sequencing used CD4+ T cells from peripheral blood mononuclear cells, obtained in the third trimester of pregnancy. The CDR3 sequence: CASSTAGGTDTQYF. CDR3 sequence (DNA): TGTGCCAGTAGTACGGCGGGAGGCACAGATACGCAGTATTTT.